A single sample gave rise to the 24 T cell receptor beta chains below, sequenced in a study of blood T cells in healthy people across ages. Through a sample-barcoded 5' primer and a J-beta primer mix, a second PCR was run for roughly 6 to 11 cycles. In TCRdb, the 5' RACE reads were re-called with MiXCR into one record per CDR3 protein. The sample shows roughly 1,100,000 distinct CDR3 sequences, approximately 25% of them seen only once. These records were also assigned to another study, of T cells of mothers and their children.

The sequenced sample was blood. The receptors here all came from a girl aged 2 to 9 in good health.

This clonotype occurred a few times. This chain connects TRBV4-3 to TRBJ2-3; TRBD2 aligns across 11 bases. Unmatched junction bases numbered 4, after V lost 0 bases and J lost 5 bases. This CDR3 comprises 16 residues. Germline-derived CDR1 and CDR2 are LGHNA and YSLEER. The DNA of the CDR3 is TGCGCCAGCAGCCAAGATAGCGGGGGGGCCGTAGATACGCAGTATTTT. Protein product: CASSQDSGGAVDTQYF.

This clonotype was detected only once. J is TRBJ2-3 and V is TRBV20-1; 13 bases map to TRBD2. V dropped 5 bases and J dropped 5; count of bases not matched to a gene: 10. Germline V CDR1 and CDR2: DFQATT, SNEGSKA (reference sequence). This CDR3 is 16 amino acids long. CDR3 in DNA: TGCAGTGCTCCCTGGACTAGCGGGGGAGGAGTAGATACGCAGTATTTT. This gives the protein CSAPWTSGGGVDTQYF.

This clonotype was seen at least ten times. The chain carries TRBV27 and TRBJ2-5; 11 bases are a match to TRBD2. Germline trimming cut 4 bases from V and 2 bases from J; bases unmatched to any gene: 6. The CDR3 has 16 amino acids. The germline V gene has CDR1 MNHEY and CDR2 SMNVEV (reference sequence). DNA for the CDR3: TGTGCCAGCAGTTCGCTAGCGGGGGGCGGGCAAGAGACCCAGTACTTC. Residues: CASSSLAGGGQETQYF.

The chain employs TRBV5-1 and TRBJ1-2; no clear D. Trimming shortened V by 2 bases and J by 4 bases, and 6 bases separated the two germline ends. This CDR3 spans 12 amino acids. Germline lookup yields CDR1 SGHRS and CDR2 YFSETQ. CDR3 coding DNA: TGCGCCAGCAGCTTTTATGGCTATGGCTACACCTTC. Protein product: CASSFYGYGYTF.

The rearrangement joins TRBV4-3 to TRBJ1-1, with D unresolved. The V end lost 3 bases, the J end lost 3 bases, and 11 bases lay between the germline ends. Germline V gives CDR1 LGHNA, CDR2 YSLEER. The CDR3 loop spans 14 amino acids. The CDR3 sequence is CASSQNPAHTEAFF. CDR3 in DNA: TGCGCCAGCAGCCAGAACCCCGCGCACACTGAAGCTTTCTTT.

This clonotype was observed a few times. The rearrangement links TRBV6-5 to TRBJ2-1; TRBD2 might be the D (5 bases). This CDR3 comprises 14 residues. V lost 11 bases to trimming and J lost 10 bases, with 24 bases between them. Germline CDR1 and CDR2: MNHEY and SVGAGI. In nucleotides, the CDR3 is TGTGCCTCATCCGAGGCTAGCTTAGCCTTGGAGCAGTTCTTC. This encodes CASSEASLALEQFF.

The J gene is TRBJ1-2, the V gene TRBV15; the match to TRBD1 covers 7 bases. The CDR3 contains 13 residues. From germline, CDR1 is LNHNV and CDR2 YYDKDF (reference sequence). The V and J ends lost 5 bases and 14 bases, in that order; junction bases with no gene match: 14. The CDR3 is CATSESNRGSGTF. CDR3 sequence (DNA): TGTGCCACCAGCGAAAGCAACAGGGGAAGTGGAACCTTC.

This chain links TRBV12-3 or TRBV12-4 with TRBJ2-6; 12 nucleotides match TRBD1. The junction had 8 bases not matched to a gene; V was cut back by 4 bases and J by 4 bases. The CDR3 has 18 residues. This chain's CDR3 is CASSSTLGQGAGANVLTF. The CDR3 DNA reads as TGTGCCAGCAGTTCTACTTTGGGACAGGGGGCCGGGGCCAACGTCCTGACTTTC.

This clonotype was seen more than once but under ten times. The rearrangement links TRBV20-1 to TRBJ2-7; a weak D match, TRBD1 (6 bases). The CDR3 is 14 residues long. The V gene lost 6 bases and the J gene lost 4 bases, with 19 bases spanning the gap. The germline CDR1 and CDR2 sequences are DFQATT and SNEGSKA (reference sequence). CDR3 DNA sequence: TGCAGTGCCACCTGGATGGGGGCTGGGTACGAGCAGTACTTC. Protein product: CSATWMGAGYEQYF.

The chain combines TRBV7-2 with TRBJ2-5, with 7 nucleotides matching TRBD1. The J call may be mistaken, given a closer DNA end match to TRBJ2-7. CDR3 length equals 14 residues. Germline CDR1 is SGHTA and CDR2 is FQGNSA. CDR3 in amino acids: CASSLGQGDDEQYF. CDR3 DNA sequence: TGTGCCAGCAGCTTAGGACAGGGTGACGACGAGCAGTACTTC.

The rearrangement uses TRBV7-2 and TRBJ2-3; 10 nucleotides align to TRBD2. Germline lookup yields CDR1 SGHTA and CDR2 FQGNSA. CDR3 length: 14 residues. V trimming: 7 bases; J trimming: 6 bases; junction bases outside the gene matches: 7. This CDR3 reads CASTPSGSGDTQYF. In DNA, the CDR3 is TGTGCCAGCACCCCTAGCGGGAGTGGTGATACGCAGTATTTT. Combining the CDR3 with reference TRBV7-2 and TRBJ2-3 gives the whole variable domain GAGVSQSPSNKVTEKGKDVELRCDPISGHTALYWYRQSLGQGLEFLIYFQGNSAPDKSGLPSDRFSAERTGGSVSTLTIQRTQQEDSAVYLCASTPSGSGDTQYFGPGTRLTVL.

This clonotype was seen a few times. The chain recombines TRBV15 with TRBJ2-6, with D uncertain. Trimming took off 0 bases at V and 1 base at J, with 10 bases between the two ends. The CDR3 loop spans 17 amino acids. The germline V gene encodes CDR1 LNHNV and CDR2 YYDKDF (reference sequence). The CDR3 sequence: CATSRDPPRSGANVLTF. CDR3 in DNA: TGTGCCACCAGCAGAGATCCCCCCCGATCTGGGGCCAACGTCCTGACTTTC.

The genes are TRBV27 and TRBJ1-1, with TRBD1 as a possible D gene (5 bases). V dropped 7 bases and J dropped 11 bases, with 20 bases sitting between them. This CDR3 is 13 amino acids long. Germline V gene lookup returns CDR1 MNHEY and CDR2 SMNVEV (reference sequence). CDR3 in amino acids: CASTKIGTLGAFF. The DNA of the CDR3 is TGTGCCAGCACGAAAATCGGGACTCTAGGGGCTTTCTTT.

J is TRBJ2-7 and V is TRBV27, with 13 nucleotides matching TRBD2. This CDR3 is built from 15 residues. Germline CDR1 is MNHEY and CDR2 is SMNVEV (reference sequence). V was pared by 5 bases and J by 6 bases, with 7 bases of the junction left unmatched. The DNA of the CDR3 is TGTGCCAGCAGTCCCAGACTAGCGGGAGGACGCGAGCAGTACTTC. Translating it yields CASSPRLAGGREQYF.

The CDR3: CASQAEGDEQYF. CDR3 sequence (DNA): TGTGCCAGCCAGGCCGAGGGCGACGAGCAGTACTTC. The V gene is TRBV7-2, the J gene TRBJ2-1, with a weak D call TRBD2 (5 bases). The J call may be in error: the DNA end matches TRBJ2-7 better. The CDR3 has 12 residues. Germline CDR1 SGHTA, CDR2 FQGNSA.

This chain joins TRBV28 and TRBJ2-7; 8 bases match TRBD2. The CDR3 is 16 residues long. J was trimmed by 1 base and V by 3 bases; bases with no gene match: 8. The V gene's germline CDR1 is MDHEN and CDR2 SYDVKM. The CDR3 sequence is CASSFHQREFSYEQYF. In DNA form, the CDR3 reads TGTGCCAGCAGTTTCCACCAGCGGGAGTTTTCCTACGAGCAGTACTTC. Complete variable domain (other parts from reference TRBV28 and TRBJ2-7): DVKVTQSSRYLVKRTGEKVFLECVQDMDHENMFWYRQDPGLGLRLIYFSYDVKMKEKGDIPEGYSVSREKKERFSLILESASTNQTSMYLCASSFHQREFSYEQYFGPGTRLTVT.

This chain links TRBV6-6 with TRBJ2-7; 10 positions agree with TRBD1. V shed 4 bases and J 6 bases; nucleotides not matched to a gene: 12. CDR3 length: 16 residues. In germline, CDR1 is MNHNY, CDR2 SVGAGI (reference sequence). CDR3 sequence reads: CASSLVPGTGEFEQYF. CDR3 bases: TGTGCCAGCAGTTTGGTTCCTGGGACAGGGGAATTCGAGCAGTACTTC.

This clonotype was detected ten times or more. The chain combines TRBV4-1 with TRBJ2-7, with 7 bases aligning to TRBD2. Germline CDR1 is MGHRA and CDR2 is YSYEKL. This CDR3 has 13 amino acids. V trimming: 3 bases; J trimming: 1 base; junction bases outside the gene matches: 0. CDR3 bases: TGCGCCAGCAGCCAGGGACTATCCTACGAGCAGTACTTC. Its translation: CASSQGLSYEQYF.

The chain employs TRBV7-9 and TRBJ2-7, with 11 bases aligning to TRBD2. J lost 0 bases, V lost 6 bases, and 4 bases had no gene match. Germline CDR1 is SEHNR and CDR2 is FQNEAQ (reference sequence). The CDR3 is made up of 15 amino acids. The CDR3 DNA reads TGTGCCAGCAGATCGGGACTAGCGGACTCCTACGAGCAGTACTTC. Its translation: CASRSGLADSYEQYF. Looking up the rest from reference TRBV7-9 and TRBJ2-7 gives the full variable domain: DTGVSQNPRHKITKRGQNVTFRCDPISEHNRLYWYRQTLGQGPEFLTYFQNEAQLEKSRLLSDRFSAERPKGSFSTLEIQRTEQGDSAMYLCASRSGLADSYEQYFGPGTRLTVT.

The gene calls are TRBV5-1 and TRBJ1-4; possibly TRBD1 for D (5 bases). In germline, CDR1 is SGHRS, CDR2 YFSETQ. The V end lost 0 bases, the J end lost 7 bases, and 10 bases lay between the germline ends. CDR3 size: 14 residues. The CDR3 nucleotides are TGCGCCAGCAGCTTGGACAGGATTGGTGAAAAACTGTTTTTT. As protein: CASSLDRIGEKLFF.

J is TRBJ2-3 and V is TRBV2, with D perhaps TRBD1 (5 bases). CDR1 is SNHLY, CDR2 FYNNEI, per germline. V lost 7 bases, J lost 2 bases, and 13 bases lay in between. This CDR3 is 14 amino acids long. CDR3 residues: CASIPDRITDTQYF. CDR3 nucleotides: TGTGCCAGCATCCCCGACAGAATCACAGATACGCAGTATTTT.

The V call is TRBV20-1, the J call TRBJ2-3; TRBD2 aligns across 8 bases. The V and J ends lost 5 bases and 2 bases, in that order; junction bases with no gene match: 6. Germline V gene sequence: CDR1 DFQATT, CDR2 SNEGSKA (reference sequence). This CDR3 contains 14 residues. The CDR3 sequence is CSAPLAGLTDTQYF. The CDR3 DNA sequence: TGCAGTGCTCCCTTAGCGGGGCTCACAGATACGCAGTATTTT.

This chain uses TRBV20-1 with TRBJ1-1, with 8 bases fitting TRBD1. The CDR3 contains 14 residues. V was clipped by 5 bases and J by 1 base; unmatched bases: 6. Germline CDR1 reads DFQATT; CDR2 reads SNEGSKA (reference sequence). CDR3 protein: CSAEEGQANTEAFF. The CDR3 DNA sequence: TGCAGTGCTGAGGAGGGACAGGCGAACACTGAAGCTTTCTTT.

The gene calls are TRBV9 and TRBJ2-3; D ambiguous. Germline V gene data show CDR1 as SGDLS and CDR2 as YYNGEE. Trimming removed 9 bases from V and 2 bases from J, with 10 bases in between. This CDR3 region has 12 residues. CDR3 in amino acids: CATQDSTDTQYF. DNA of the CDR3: TGTGCCACCCAAGACTCCACAGATACGCAGTATTTT. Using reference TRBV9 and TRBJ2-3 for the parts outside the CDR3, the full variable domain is DSGVTQTPKHLITATGQRVTLRCSPRSGDLSVYWYQQSLDQGLQFLIQYYNGEERAKGNILERFSAQQFPDLHSELNLSSLELGDSALYFCATQDSTDTQYFGPGTRLTVL.